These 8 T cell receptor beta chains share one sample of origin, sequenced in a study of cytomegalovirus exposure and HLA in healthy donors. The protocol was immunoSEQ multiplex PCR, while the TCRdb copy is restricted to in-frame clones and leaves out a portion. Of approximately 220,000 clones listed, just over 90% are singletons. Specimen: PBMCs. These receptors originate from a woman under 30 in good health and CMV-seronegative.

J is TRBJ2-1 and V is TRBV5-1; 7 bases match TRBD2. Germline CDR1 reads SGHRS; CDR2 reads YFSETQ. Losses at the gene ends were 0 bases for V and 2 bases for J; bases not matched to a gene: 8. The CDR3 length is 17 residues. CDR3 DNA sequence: TGCGCCAGCAGCTTGGCGATTGCTAGCGGTCCCTACAATGAGCAGTTCTTC. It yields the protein CASSLAIASGPYNEQFF.

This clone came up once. This CDR3 is CASSLQKNYGYTF. The CDR3 bases are TGCGCCAGCAGCTTGCAGAAAAACTATGGCTACACCTTC. The J gene is TRBJ1-2, the V gene TRBV5-1; D gene ambiguous. Trimming stripped 1 base from V and 2 bases from J, with 6 bases between. The CDR3 spans 13 residues. The germline CDR1 and CDR2 sequences are SGHRS and YFSETQ.

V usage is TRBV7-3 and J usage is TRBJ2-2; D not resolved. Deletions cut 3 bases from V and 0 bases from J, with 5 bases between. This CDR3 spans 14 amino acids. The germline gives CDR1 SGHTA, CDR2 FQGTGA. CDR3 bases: TGTGCCAGCAGCTTCAGTACGAACACCGGGGAGCTGTTTTTT. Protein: CASSFSTNTGELFF.

The CDR3 protein is CASSLGLAGGKSYNEQFF. DNA of the CDR3: TGCGCCAGCAGCTTGGGACTAGCGGGAGGGAAGTCCTACAATGAGCAGTTCTTC. The chain joins TRBV5-1 to TRBJ2-1, with 14 bases identical to TRBD2. Germline loops: CDR1 SGHRS, CDR2 YFSETQ. This CDR3 spans 18 amino acids. Germline trimming cut 0 bases from V and 1 base from J; bases unmatched to any gene: 3.

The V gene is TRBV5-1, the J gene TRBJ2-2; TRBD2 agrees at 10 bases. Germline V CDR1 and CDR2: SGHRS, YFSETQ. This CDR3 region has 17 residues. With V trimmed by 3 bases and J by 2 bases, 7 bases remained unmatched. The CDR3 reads CASSSLPSGSNTGELFF. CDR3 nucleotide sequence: TGCGCCAGCAGCTCGCTCCCTAGCGGGAGTAACACCGGGGAGCTGTTTTTT. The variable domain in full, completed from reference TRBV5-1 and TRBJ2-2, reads KAGVTQTPRYLIKTRGQQVTLSCSPISGHRSVSWYQQTPGQGLQFLFEYFSETQRNKGNFPGRFSGRQFSNSRSEMNVSTLELGDSALYLCASSSLPSGSNTGELFFGEGSRLTVL.

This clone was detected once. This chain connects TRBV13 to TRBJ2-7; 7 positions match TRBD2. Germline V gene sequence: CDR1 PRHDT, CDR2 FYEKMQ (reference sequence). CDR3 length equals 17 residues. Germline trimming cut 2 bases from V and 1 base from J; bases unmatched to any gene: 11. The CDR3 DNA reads TGTGCCAGCAGCTTAAGTGACGGGCCTAGCGGATCCTACGAGCAGTACTTC. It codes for CASSLSDGPSGSYEQYF.

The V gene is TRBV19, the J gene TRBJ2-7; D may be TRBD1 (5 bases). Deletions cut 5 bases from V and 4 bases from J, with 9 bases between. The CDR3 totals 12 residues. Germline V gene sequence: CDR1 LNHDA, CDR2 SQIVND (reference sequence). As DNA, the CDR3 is TGTGCCAGTAGTCAGGGCCCATACGAGCAGTACTTC. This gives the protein CASSQGPYEQYF.

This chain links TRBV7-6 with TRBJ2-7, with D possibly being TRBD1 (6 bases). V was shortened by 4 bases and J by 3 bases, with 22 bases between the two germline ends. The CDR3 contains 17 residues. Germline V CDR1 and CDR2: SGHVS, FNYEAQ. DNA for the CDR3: TGTGCCAGCAGCTCTTCTTCCGGACTGGGGGCAGACTACGAGCAGTACTTC. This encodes CASSSSSGLGADYEQYF. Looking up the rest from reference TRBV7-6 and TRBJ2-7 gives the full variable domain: GAGVSQSPRYKVTKRGQDVALRCDPISGHVSLYWYRQALGQGPEFLTYFNYEAQQDKSGLPNDRFSAERPEGSISTLTIQRTEQRDSAMYRCASSSSSGLGADYEQYFGPGTRLTVT.